This T cell receptor (beta chain) was sequenced for a study of vaccination effects on CD4 cells after COVID-19. Before any sequencing was done, the ViraFEST assay used viral peptide pools to expand antigen-specific CD4+ T cells. Subsequent to 10 days of culture, CD4+ T cells were isolated. Every participant took two doses of the BNT162b2 or mRNA-1273 vaccine. For this clone: The antigen is unknown.

Sequencing used immunoSEQ multiplex PCR; TCRdb keeps in-frame clones, though not all of them. The data contain about 66,000 clones, around three quarters of them singletons. Germline V gives CDR1 SGHDN, CDR2 FVKESK. The CDR3 runs to 15 residues. V was clipped by 5 bases and J by 0 bases, with 13 bases between them. The sequence derives from a human donor who received a COVID-19 vaccine. This specimen consisted of CD4+ T cells from PBMCs cultured with HCoV-OC43 spike peptides, obtained after COVID-19 vaccination. The subset denotes: HCoV-OC43 spike overlapping peptide pool stimulation. V is TRBV14 and J is TRBJ1-1; a weak D match, TRBD1 (6 bases). The chain's CDR3 is CASSVEGGMNTEAFF. The CDR3 DNA reads TGTGCCAGCAGCGTTGAGGGGGGGATGAACACTGAAGCTTTCTTT.